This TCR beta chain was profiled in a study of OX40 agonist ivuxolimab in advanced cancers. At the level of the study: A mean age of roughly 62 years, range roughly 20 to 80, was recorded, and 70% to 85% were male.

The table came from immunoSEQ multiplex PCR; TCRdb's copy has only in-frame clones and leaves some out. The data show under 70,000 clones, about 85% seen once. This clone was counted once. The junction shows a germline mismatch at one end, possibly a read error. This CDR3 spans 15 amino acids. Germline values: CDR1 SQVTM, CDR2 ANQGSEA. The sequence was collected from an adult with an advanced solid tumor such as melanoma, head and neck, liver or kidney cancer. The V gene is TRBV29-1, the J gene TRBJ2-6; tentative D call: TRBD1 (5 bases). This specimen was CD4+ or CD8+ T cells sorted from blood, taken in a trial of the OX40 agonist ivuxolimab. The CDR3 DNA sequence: TGCAGCGTCGAAGGGGCGAGCTCTGGGGCCAACGTCCTGACTTTC. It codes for CSVEGASSGANVLTF. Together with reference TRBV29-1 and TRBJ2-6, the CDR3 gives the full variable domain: SAVISQKPSRDICQRGTSLTIQCQVDSQVTMMFWYRQQPGQSLTLIATANQGSEATYESGFVIDKFPISRPNLTFSTLTVSNMSPEDSSIYLCSVEGASSGANVLTFGAGSRLTVL.